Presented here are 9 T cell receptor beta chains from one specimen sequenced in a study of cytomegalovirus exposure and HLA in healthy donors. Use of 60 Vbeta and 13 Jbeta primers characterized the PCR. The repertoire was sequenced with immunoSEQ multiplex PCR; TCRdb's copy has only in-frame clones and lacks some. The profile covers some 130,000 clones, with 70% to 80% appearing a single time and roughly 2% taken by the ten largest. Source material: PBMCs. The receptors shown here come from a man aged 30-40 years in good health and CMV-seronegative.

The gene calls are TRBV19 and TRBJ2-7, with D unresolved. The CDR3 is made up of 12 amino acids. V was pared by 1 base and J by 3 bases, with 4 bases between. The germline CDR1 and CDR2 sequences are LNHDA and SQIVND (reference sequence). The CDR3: CASSIGGYEQYF. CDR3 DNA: TGTGCCAGTAGTATAGGCGGCTACGAGCAGTACTTC.

CDR3 sequence: CASSEALGEKLFF. CDR3 nucleotide sequence: TGTGCCAGCAGTGAAGCGCTAGGTGAAAAACTGTTTTTT. The chain combines TRBV6-5 with TRBJ1-4, with unresolved D. Trimming pared 5 bases from V and 7 bases from J, leaving 11 bases between. Germline lookup yields CDR1 MNHEY and CDR2 SVGAGI. This CDR3 contains 13 residues.

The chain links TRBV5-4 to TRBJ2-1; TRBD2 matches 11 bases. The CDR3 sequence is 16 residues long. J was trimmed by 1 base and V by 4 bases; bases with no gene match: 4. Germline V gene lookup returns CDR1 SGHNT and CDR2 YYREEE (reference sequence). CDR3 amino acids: CASSVSGRASYNEQFF. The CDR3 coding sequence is TGTGCCAGCAGCGTTAGCGGGAGGGCATCCTACAATGAGCAGTTCTTC.

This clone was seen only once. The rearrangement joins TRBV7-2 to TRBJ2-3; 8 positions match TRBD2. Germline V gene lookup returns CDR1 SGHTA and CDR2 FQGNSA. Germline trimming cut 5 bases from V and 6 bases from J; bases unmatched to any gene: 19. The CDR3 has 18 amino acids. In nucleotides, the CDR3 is TGTGCCAGCAGCCTTAGTTGGGCGGGAGGAGGCAGTAGGGATACGCAGTATTTT. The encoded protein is CASSLSWAGGGSRDTQYF.

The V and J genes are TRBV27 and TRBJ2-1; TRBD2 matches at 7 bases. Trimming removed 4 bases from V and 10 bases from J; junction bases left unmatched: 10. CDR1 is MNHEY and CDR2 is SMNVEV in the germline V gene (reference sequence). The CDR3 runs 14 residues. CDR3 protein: CASSWLADRGEQFF. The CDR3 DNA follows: TGTGCCAGCAGTTGGCTAGCGGACCGGGGGGAGCAGTTCTTC.

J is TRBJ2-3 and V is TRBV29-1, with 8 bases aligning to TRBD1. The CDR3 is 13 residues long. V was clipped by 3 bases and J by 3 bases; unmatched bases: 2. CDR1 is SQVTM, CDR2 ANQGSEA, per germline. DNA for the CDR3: TGCAGCGTTGAGGGACAGGCTACAGATACGCAGTATTTT. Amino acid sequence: CSVEGQATDTQYF.

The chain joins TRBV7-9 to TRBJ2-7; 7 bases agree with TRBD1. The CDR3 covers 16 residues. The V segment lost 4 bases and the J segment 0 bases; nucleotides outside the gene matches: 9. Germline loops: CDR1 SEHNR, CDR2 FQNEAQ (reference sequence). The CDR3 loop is CASSSYRGPHSYEQYF. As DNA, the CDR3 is TGTGCCAGCAGCTCCTACAGGGGTCCGCACTCCTACGAGCAGTACTTC.

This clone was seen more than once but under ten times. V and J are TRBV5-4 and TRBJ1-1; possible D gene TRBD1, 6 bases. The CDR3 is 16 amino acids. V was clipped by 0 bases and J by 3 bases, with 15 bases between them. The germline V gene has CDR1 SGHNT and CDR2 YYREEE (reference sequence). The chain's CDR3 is CASSLGYTGSDTEAFF. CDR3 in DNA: TGTGCCAGCAGCTTGGGGTATACAGGGAGCGACACTGAAGCTTTCTTT.

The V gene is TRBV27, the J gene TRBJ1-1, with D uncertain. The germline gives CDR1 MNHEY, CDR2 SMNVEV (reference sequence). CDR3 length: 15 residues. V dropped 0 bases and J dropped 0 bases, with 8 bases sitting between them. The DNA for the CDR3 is TGTGCCAGCAGTTTATCGGCCAACATGAACACTGAAGCTTTCTTT. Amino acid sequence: CASSLSANMNTEAFF.